This T cell receptor (beta chain) was captured in a study of blood T cell repertoires in COVID-19 (dated by TCRdb to 2020 to 2021). In terms of the full investigation: The collaborator samples originated in the United States, Italy and Spain and spanned the acute and convalescent phases of COVID-19. The prospective study material was composed of cDNA or gDNA derived from T cells, B-cell-depleted T cells, or PBMCs. The dataset comprised deeply sampled blood TCRbeta repertoires from subjects exposed to, actively infected with, or recovered from COVID-19. A freely available public database, intended as a resource for researchers studying the immune response to SARS-CoV-2, is where the repertoires were released. Samples were obtained from the ongoing ImmuneRACE study (first 160 participants) and from some 1,200 subjects provided by 6 global collaborators. Nearly every sample came with metadata listing a de-identified subject ID, COVID-19 status, age in years and sex. Where available, HLA class I and class II types were obtained from metadata supplied by the sample provider rather than from assay-based typing.

In the germline V gene, CDR1 corresponds to SGHTA and CDR2 to FQGNSA. The CDR3 spans 15 residues, from the cysteine through the phenylalanine. CDR3 DNA only is kept here, 45 bases in frame from base 1. V gives up 2 bases and J gives up 5 bases, and the segment between their germline ends measures 13 bases. The immunoSEQ Assay, a bias-controlled multiplex PCR, was used to amplify TCRbeta CDR3 regions from genomic DNA. As for the authors' bioinformatics: Nucleated cell counts per sample were estimated from amplification of reference gene primers within the assay. To quantify the absolute abundance of each unique TCRbeta CDR3 rearrangement, sequence reads were collapsed and filtered. For each sample, productive Simpson clonality was calculated as the square root of Simpson's diversity index across productive rearrangements. Imported from immuneACCESS, the table was reduced by TCRdb to in-frame sequences with V and J called. These copies leave out some clones; in studies compared against another copy, an unresolved V gene accounts for under half, and the cause of the remainder is not known. D and trimming were read from the DNA, whereas the V and J calls and clone size are those reported in that table. The sample contains about 81,000 clones, 70% to 90% of them found a single time. More than 4.5% of the sample lies in the top ten.

This clone was observed once. Its target antigen remains unknown. The sample holds no much larger clone one base away, and base qualities are not on file. The collaborating institutions used their own protocols to collect whole blood in K2EDTA tubes. Collaborator samples were shipped for TCRbeta analysis as frozen whole blood, isolated PBMCs, or DNA extracted from either sample type. The investigation overall reported the following: How much clinical and demographic metadata was included differed by source and by participant, and the metadata was provided uncurated.

The sequence joins TRBV7-2 to TRBJ1-5, and TRBD1 may be the D gene, going by 5 matching bases. Sequencing was carried out using peripheral blood. This receptor was identified in a woman aged 80 or over with acute or convalescent COVID-19. The CDR3 sequence is CASSLWAVQDQPQHF. In nucleotides, the sequence is TGTGCCAGCAGCTTATGGGCAGTACAGGATCAGCCCCAGCATTTT.